This TCR beta chain is drawn from a study of T-cell reconstitution after alpha-beta-depleted transplantation in children. A library of TCRbeta sequences, prepared with unique molecular identifiers, was generated. TCRdb analysed the PCR reads with MiXCR anew, one entry per CDR3 protein. Found here are 380,000 or so distinct CDR3 sequences, 10% to 15% of them singletons; the top ten hold about 4.5%. This CDR3 has 13 residues. The V end was cut by 4 bases, the J end by 6 bases, with 11 bases between. From germline, CDR1 is WSHSY and CDR2 SAAADI. The chain couples TRBV10-2 to TRBJ2-3, with D uncertain. This TCR was sampled from a human donor who donated a stem cell graft to a child with Fanconi anemia. The source was PBMCs, collected from the stem cell graft. CDR3 sequence: CASSALGWDTQYF. CDR3 bases: TGCGCCAGCAGTGCCTTAGGCTGGGATACGCAGTATTTT.